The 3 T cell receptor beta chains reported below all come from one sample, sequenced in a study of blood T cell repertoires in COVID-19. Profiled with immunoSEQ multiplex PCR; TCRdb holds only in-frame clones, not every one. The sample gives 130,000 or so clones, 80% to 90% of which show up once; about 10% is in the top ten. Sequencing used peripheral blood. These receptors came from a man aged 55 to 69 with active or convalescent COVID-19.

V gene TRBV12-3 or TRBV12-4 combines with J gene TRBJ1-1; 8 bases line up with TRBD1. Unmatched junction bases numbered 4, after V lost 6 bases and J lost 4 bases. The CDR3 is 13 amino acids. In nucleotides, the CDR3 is TGTGCCAGCAGAGGACAGGGAGGCACTGAAGCTTTCTTT. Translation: CASRGQGGTEAFF.

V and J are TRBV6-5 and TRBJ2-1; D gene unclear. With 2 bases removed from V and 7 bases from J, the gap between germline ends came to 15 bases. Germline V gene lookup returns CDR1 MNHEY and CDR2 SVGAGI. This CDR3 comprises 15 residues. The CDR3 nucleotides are TGTGCCAGCAGTTACGACCACCCATCTAGAAATGAGCAGTTCTTC. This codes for CASSYDHPSRNEQFF.

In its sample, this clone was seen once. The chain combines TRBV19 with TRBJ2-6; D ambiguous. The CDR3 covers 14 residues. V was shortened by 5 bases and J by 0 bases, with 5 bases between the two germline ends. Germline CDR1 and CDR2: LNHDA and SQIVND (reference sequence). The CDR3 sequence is CASSFSSGANVLTF. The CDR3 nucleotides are TGTGCCAGTAGTTTCAGCTCTGGGGCCAACGTCCTGACTTTC.